What follows are 23 T cell receptor beta chains derived from one specimen sequenced in a study of neurological immune-mediated disorders. TCRdb independently ran MiXCR on the 5' RACE reads; one entry per CDR3 protein. Of about 53,000 distinct CDR3 sequences in the sample, 7% to 9% are singletons; the top ten hold about 2%. Time point defined: longitudinal time-point 3. Input material: PBMCs. These receptors were collected from a woman aged 40 to 50 in good health.

In its sample, this clonotype was seen many times. The chain employs TRBV3-1 and TRBJ2-7, with D possibly being TRBD1 (6 bases). The germline V gene has CDR1 LGHDT and CDR2 YNNKEL (reference sequence). The CDR3 extends over 13 amino acids. Deletions cut 2 bases from V and 6 bases from J, with 11 bases between. This chain's CDR3 is CASSQTGNSEQYF. CDR3 nucleotides: TGTGCCAGCAGCCAAACAGGGAATAGCGAGCAGTACTTC.

This clonotype was seen many times. The V call is TRBV5-1, the J call TRBJ2-1; D call uncertain. Germline-derived CDR1 and CDR2 are SGHRS and YFSETQ. V gave up 2 bases and J gave up 3 bases, with 15 bases separating them. CDR3 length equals 16 residues. CDR3 protein: CASSLAGISLYNEQFF. The CDR3 nucleotides read TGCGCCAGCAGCTTAGCTGGGATCTCTCTCTACAATGAGCAGTTCTTC.

This clonotype appeared many times. This rearrangement joins TRBV5-1 to TRBJ1-2; D unclear. The germline V gene has CDR1 SGHRS and CDR2 YFSETQ. Trimming took 0 bases from V and 7 from J, leaving 16 bases between them. The CDR3 spans 15 residues. In DNA form, the CDR3 reads TGCGCCAGCAGCTTGGCCTGGCAGGAGGAGGGTGGCTACACCTTC. It codes for CASSLAWQEEGGYTF. Full variable domain (rest looked up from reference TRBV5-1 and TRBJ1-2): KAGVTQTPRYLIKTRGQQVTLSCSPISGHRSVSWYQQTPGQGLQFLFEYFSETQRNKGNFPGRFSGRQFSNSRSEMNVSTLELGDSALYLCASSLAWQEEGGYTFGSGTRLTVV.

This clonotype was picked up many times. This chain links TRBV7-9 with TRBJ1-2; 9 bases are shared with TRBD1. The V gene's germline CDR1 is SEHNR and CDR2 FQNEAQ (reference sequence). CDR3 length: 15 residues. With V trimmed by 5 bases and J by 1 base, 5 bases remained unmatched. CDR3 bases: TGTGCCAGCAGCCGGCCGGACAGGGGTAACTATGGCTACACCTTC. It codes for CASSRPDRGNYGYTF.

This clonotype has at least ten counts. The V and J genes are TRBV12-3 or TRBV12-4 and TRBJ1-2, with a weak D call TRBD1 (5 bases). This CDR3 contains 14 residues. Between the trimmed V and J ends, which lost 5 bases and 2 bases, there was a span of 12 bases. The CDR3, as DNA: TGTGCCAGCAGTGGGGCGGGACGAAACTATGGCTACACCTTC. The encoded protein is CASSGAGRNYGYTF.

This clonotype was picked up many times. V gene TRBV20-1 combines with J gene TRBJ1-1; D is unresolved. The CDR3 loop spans 13 amino acids. Germline CDR1 and CDR2: DFQATT and SNEGSKA (reference sequence). Trimming took 3 bases from V and 7 from J, leaving 15 bases between them. The chain's CDR3 is CSASMVSTFEAFF. The CDR3 nucleotides read TGCAGTGCTAGCATGGTCTCCACCTTTGAAGCTTTCTTT.

This clonotype showed up many times. The chain links TRBV10-3 to TRBJ2-7, with 7 bases aligning to TRBD2. CDR3 size: 12 residues. The J segment lost 2 bases and the V segment lost 6 bases, leaving 1 base of the junction unmatched. The V gene's germline CDR1 is ENHRY and CDR2 SYGVKD. In nucleotides, the CDR3 is TGTGCCATCAGAGCGGGAACCTACGAGCAGTACTTC. This sequence encodes CAIRAGTYEQYF.

This clonotype occurred many times. The chain is built from TRBV27 and TRBJ1-6; D possibly corresponds to TRBD1 (5 bases). The CDR3 runs to 20 residues. V dropped 0 bases and J dropped 0 bases, with 18 bases sitting between them. Germline values: CDR1 MNHEY, CDR2 SMNVEV (reference sequence). CDR3 sequence: CASSLSTGRAGGSYNSPLHF. The CDR3 DNA sequence: TGTGCCAGCAGTTTATCAACAGGAAGAGCTGGGGGCTCCTATAATTCACCCCTCCACTTT.

This clonotype was detected ten times or more. This chain links TRBV5-1 with TRBJ1-2; D gene uncertain. The ends were cut back, 5 bases at V and 7 bases at J, with 24 bases in the middle. The germline V gene has CDR1 SGHRS and CDR2 YFSETQ. This CDR3 is built from 16 residues. CDR3 sequence: CASSPVAGVEYGGYTF. The CDR3, as DNA: TGCGCCAGCAGTCCTGTGGCGGGAGTCGAATACGGTGGCTACACCTTC.

This clonotype was recorded at least ten times. CDR3 nucleotide sequence: TGTGCCAGCAGGACAGACAGGGGGCGTACGGGCTACACCTTC. Translated, it gives CASRTDRGRTGYTF. This chain links TRBV6-6 with TRBJ1-2, with TRBD1 matching over 10 bases. This CDR3 is 14 amino acids long. Looked up from germline, CDR1 is MNHNY and CDR2 is SVGAGI (reference sequence). The trim removed 6 bases at V and 8 bases at J, leaving 9 bases unmatched.

Ten or more counts support this clonotype. The chain links TRBV10-3 to TRBJ2-2, with 13 nucleotides matching TRBD2. Per germline, CDR1 ENHRY and CDR2 SYGVKD. V trimming: 6 bases; J trimming: 4 bases; junction bases outside the gene matches: 8. The CDR3 totals 17 residues. The DNA of the CDR3 is TGTGCCATCAGGGATTTGACTAGCGGGAGGTCCACCGGGGAGCTGTTTTTT. Protein product: CAIRDLTSGRSTGELFF.

This clonotype showed up many times. The chain links TRBV10-3 to TRBJ2-7; 7 bases align to TRBD1. Germline CDR1 reads ENHRY; CDR2 reads SYGVKD. CDR3 length equals 14 residues. V trimming: 6 bases; J trimming: 0 bases; junction bases outside the gene matches: 5. CDR3 sequence (DNA): TGTGCCATCAGACGACAGGGAAGCTCCTACGAGCAGTACTTC. Residues: CAIRRQGSSYEQYF.

Notes on this clonotype: Being one base from a much bigger clone, this may be a read error. The chain recombines TRBV5-1 with TRBJ1-1, with 8 nucleotides matching TRBD1. Per the germline V gene, CDR1 is SGHRS and CDR2 is YFSETQ. The CDR3 runs 14 residues. The CDR3 DNA is TGCGACAGCAGCGACGGGACAGGGAACACTGAAGCTTTCTTT. Protein product: CDSSDGTGNTEAFF.

This clonotype was counted ten times or more. V usage is TRBV20-1 and J usage is TRBJ2-7, with 9 positions matching TRBD2. With 5 bases clipped from V and 4 bases from J, the junction kept 3 bases outside the gene matches. This CDR3 has 12 residues. Germline lookup yields CDR1 DFQATT and CDR2 SNEGSKA (reference sequence). The CDR3 bases are TGCAGTGCTCTAGCGGGGAAGTACGAGCAGTACTTC. Encoded protein: CSALAGKYEQYF.

This clonotype was recorded many times. The chain carries TRBV20-1 and TRBJ1-1; D not resolved. The CDR3 runs 12 residues. CDR1 is DFQATT, CDR2 SNEGSKA, per germline (reference sequence). V lost 1 base to trimming and J lost 1 base, with 4 bases between them. CDR3 sequence reads: CSARGPNTEAFF. In DNA, the CDR3 is TGCAGTGCTAGAGGGCCGAACACTGAAGCTTTCTTT.

This clonotype showed up many times. The V gene is TRBV5-1, the J gene TRBJ2-4; no clear D gene. Trimming pared 0 bases from V and 1 base from J, leaving 8 bases between. CDR1 and CDR2 (germline): SGHRS, YFSETQ. This CDR3 is 15 amino acids long. The CDR3: CASSLATSAKNIQYF. In DNA, the CDR3 is TGCGCCAGCAGCTTGGCCACGTCCGCCAAAAACATTCAGTACTTC.

This clonotype was observed at least ten times. CDR3 protein: CASSLPTAGGEYEQFF. CDR3 DNA sequence: TGTGCCAGCAGCTTGCCTACGGCGGGGGGGGAGTATGAGCAGTTCTTC. The chain joins TRBV5-6 to TRBJ2-1; 9 bases align to TRBD2. Germline trimming cut 1 base from V and 8 bases from J; bases unmatched to any gene: 10. Germline V CDR1 and CDR2: SGHDT, YYEEEE. CDR3 size: 16 residues. Full variable domain (outside the CDR3, taken from reference TRBV5-6 and TRBJ2-1): DAGVTQSPTHLIKTRGQQVTLRCSPKSGHDTVSWYQQALGQGPQFIFQYYEEEERQRGNFPDRFSGHQFPNYSSELNVNALLLGDSALYLCASSLPTAGGEYEQFFGPGTRLTVL.

This clonotype was recorded many times. The chain uses TRBV9 and TRBJ1-4; tentative D call: TRBD1 (5 bases). The V end was cut by 4 bases, the J end by 4 bases, with 17 bases between. This CDR3 is built from 16 residues. CDR1 and CDR2 from the germline V gene are SGDLS and YYNGEE. In DNA, the CDR3 is TGTGCCAGCAGCCCAAACCTCGGACAAAGTAATGAAAAACTGTTTTTT. Translation gives CASSPNLGQSNEKLFF.

In its sample, this clonotype was seen many times. Here the CDR3 reads CSVQNPGGGEQYF. CDR3 in DNA: TGCAGCGTTCAAAACCCAGGGGGCGGCGAGCAGTACTTC. The chain employs TRBV29-1 and TRBJ2-7; 8 bases fit TRBD1. The CDR3 totals 13 residues. Germline CDR1 SQVTM, CDR2 ANQGSEA. V was pared by 5 bases and J by 6 bases, with 9 bases of the junction left unmatched.

This clonotype was seen repeatedly, ten times or more. The chain recombines TRBV7-3 with TRBJ2-1, with 10 bases matching TRBD2. This CDR3 contains 14 residues. Germline loops: CDR1 SGHTA, CDR2 FQGTGA. With V trimmed by 5 bases and J by 8 bases, 6 bases remained unmatched. CDR3 region: CASSRGLAGDEQFF. The CDR3 DNA sequence: TGTGCCAGCAGCCGGGGCCTAGCGGGAGATGAGCAGTTCTTC.

This clonotype was seen more than once but under ten times. J is TRBJ2-1 and V is TRBV24-1; D may match TRBD1 or TRBD2 (5 bases each). This CDR3 contains 16 residues. Per the germline V gene, CDR1 is KGHDR and CDR2 is SFDVKD. V was trimmed by 5 bases and J by 2 bases, leaving 15 bases between them. CDR3 coding DNA: TGTGCCACCAGTGGCTTCCGGGACGGGCCCTACAATGAGCAGTTCTTC. Its translation: CATSGFRDGPYNEQFF.

This clonotype was observed many times. The V gene is TRBV6-2 or TRBV6-3, the J gene TRBJ1-2; perhaps TRBD1 as D (5 bases). Deletions cut 8 bases from V and 8 bases from J, with 18 bases between. CDR3 size: 13 residues. CDR1 and CDR2 from the germline V gene are MNHEY and SVGEGT. CDR3 DNA sequence: TGTGCCAGCGGTAAACAGGTTACGGAAGGCTACACCTTC. Its protein is CASGKQVTEGYTF.

This clonotype showed up many times. V usage is TRBV18 and J usage is TRBJ2-1; D is uncertain. The CDR3 totals 15 residues. With 0 bases removed from V and 0 bases from J, the gap between germline ends came to 6 bases. The germline V gene has CDR1 KGHSH and CDR2 LQKENI. CDR3 loop: CASSPPLSSYNEQFF. As DNA, the CDR3 is TGTGCCAGCTCACCACCGTTGAGCTCCTACAATGAGCAGTTCTTC. The full variable domain, in which reference TRBV18 and TRBJ2-1 provide the parts outside the CDR3, is NAGVMQNPRHLVRRRGQEARLRCSPMKGHSHVYWYRQLPEEGLKFMVYLQKENIIDESGMPKERFSAEFPKEGPSILRIQQVVRGDSAAYFCASSPPLSSYNEQFFGPGTRLTVL.